The rows below give T cell receptor beta chains drawn from one sample of a study of T cells in Graves' hyperthyroidism and ophthalmopathy. One entry per CDR3 protein results from TCRdb running MiXCR on the multiplex PCR reads. The sample lists approximately 600,000 distinct CDR3 sequences; roughly 20% were seen once. The sequencing sample was made of blood. The source is a man aged 25-45 years with Graves' ophthalmopathy. Each CDR3 is given with its conserved first and last residue. The order of the fields is V gene, clone size, CDR3 protein. Not all rows give a size; the values are once, few, many and, for expanded clones, a class.

TRBV28	many	CASSSRISGTNEQYF
TRBV5-1	few	CASSLELTGGVYEQYF
TRBV27	-	CASSFLRGGEEQFF
TRBV10-2	few	CASRTQRGPYNEQFF
TRBV19	-	CASSPYLEVINQPQHF
TRBV15	-	CATSSPPGTNEKLFF
TRBV15	-	CATSRDSWGKETQYF
TRBV5-4	few	CASSPWDYLSYNEQFF
TRBV27	few	CASSLSLAGYNEQFF
TRBV3-1	-	CASSQGSGPRETQYF
TRBV6-5	few	CASSYSIQGRNEKLFF
TRBV13	few	CASSLGEAFGEFF
TRBV28	many	CASSHAGTGTSGGLYGYTF
TRBV18	-	CASSPSGQNYGYTF
TRBV15	-	CATSSGGGGQPQHF
TRBV18	many	CASSPKANEQFF
TRBV12-3/TRBV12-4	-	CASRAPGTANYGYTF
TRBV6-5	few	CASSYFNGEQYF